This T cell receptor (beta chain) is from a study of cytomegalovirus exposure and HLA in healthy donors. PCR employed 60 Vbeta and 13 Jbeta primers. Measured with immunoSEQ multiplex PCR; TCRdb has only the in-frame clones, and not every one. The sample includes 100,000 to 150,000 clones. This CDR3 is built from 16 residues. J lost 10 bases, V lost 0 bases, and 12 bases had no gene match. The germline CDR1 and CDR2 sequences are LGHNA and YNFKEQ. The sequence was collected from a man in his forties in good health and CMV-seronegative. The specimen sequenced was PBMCs. V and J are TRBV4-2 and TRBJ2-4, with 7 bases aligning to TRBD1. The CDR3 nucleotides are TGTGCCAGCAGCCAAGATGCCGATAGTCGGGACAGAATTCAGTACTTC. Protein sequence: CASSQDADSRDRIQYF.